One sample yielded the 15 T cell receptor beta chains listed below, sequenced in a study of blood T cell repertoires in COVID-19 (dated by TCRdb to 2020 to 2022). The method was the immunoSEQ multiplex PCR assay. TCRdb took over this immuneACCESS table, retaining in-frame rearrangements with V and J assigned. Such tables are incomplete; in checked studies, under half of the missing clones stem from an unresolved V gene, and the remainder is unexplained. The sample data list fewer than 120,000 clones, and 65% to 90% of these were observed just once. In total, the top ten clones hold more than 15% of the sample. Sequenced sample: peripheral blood. The receptors here all came from a woman aged 55-75 years with acute or convalescent COVID-19.

V is TRBV5-6 and J is TRBJ1-2; D is ambiguous. V shed 4 bases and J shed 4 bases, with 14 bases lying between them. The CDR3 is 14 amino acids. The germline gives CDR1 SGHDT, CDR2 YYEEEE. The chain's CDR3 is CASSLQTRSYGYTF. The CDR3 nucleotides are TGTGCCAGCAGCCTGCAGACAAGGTCCTATGGCTACACCTTC.

The chain combines TRBV28 with TRBJ1-3; tentatively, D is TRBD1 (6 bases). There are 17 residues in the CDR3. Germline V lookup: CDR1 MDHEN, CDR2 SYDVKM. V dropped 4 bases and J dropped 0 bases, with 16 bases sitting between them. The CDR3 sequence is CASSYSMTGYSGNTIYF. In nucleotides, the CDR3 is TGTGCCAGCAGTTATTCGATGACAGGCTACTCTGGAAACACCATATATTTT. The full variable domain, with the rest looked up from reference TRBV28 and TRBJ1-3, is DVKVTQSSRYLVKRTGEKVFLECVQDMDHENMFWYRQDPGLGLRLIYFSYDVKMKEKGDIPEGYSVSREKKERFSLILESASTNQTSMYLCASSYSMTGYSGNTIYFGEGSWLTVV.

The V and J genes are TRBV29-1 and TRBJ2-1; 9 nucleotides line up with TRBD2. V lost 6 bases, J lost 8 bases, and 11 bases stayed unmatched. This CDR3 region has 14 residues. Germline values: CDR1 SQVTM, CDR2 ANQGSEA. In DNA, the CDR3 is TGCAGCGTGGATAGCGGGGGCGAAATCTATGAGCAGTTCTTC. Translation: CSVDSGGEIYEQFF.

V is TRBV11-3 and J is TRBJ2-1, with 8 bases aligning to TRBD2. Unmatched junction bases numbered 11, after V lost 5 bases and J lost 11 bases. CDR1 and CDR2 (germline): SGHNT, YENEEA. The CDR3 is 14 residues long. CDR3 amino acids: CASSPRLATFKQFF. CDR3 in DNA: TGTGCCAGCAGCCCCCGACTAGCGACGTTTAAGCAGTTCTTC.

This clone showed up just a few times. The rearrangement links TRBV9 to TRBJ1-3; possible D gene TRBD1, 6 bases. The CDR3 spans 15 residues. Trimming stripped 4 bases from V and 2 bases from J, with 13 bases between. Germline V gives CDR1 SGDLS, CDR2 YYNGEE. CDR3 sequence: CASSPRRGTGNTIYF. The CDR3 DNA is TGTGCCAGCAGCCCGCGCAGGGGAACTGGAAACACCATATATTTT.

The J gene is TRBJ2-7, the V gene TRBV7-2; a weak D match, TRBD1 (5 bases). Germline CDR1 is SGHTA and CDR2 is FQGNSA. The CDR3 is made up of 15 amino acids. Trimming shortened V by 2 bases and J by 0 bases, and 11 bases separated the two germline ends. CDR3 sequence: CASSLTHRSSYEQYF. The CDR3 DNA reads as TGTGCCAGCAGCTTAACCCACAGGAGCTCCTACGAGCAGTACTTC.

The chain uses TRBV5-1 and TRBJ2-5; 7 bases are shared with TRBD1. The CDR3 totals 14 residues. With 4 bases clipped from V and 3 bases from J, the junction kept 6 bases outside the gene matches. In germline, CDR1 is SGHRS, CDR2 YFSETQ. The CDR3 region is CASSETGAEETQYF. Written as DNA, the CDR3 is TGCGCCAGCAGCGAAACAGGGGCTGAAGAGACCCAGTACTTC.

This clone was counted a single time. Other DNA sequences from this sample encode an identical CDR3 as well. The rearrangement uses TRBV6-5 and TRBJ1-1, with D possibly TRBD1 on 5 matching bases. CDR1 is MNHEY and CDR2 is SVGAGI in the germline V gene. V dropped 6 bases and J dropped 0 bases, with 8 bases sitting between them. CDR3 size: 13 residues. The CDR3 loop is CASSLRVNTEAFF. The CDR3 nucleotides are TGTGCCAGCAGCCTCAGGGTGAACACTGAAGCTTTCTTT.

The DNA for the CDR3 is TGTGCCAGCAGAGAGGGAAACTATGGCTACACCTTC. It translates to CASREGNYGYTF. The genes are TRBV28 and TRBJ1-2; D not resolved. The germline V gene encodes CDR1 MDHEN and CDR2 SYDVKM. Trimming removed 6 bases from V and 2 bases from J, with 7 bases in between. The CDR3 runs to 12 residues.

This chain uses TRBV9 with TRBJ2-7, with D uncertain. Trimming removed 0 bases at V and 3 bases at J, with 13 bases between. The V gene's germline CDR1 is SGDLS and CDR2 YYNGEE. This CDR3 is 15 amino acids long. This CDR3 is CASSVAPRQFYEQYF. As DNA, the CDR3 is TGTGCCAGCAGCGTAGCCCCGCGACAATTCTACGAGCAGTACTTC.

The V call is TRBV28, the J call TRBJ2-5; 12 positions match TRBD1. The CDR3 runs 17 residues. V dropped 7 bases and J dropped 4; count of bases not matched to a gene: 13. Per germline, CDR1 MDHEN and CDR2 SYDVKM. CDR3 bases: TGTGCCAGCACACCAGCACCGGGACAGGGGGCAACAGAGACCCAGTACTTC. Translated: CASTPAPGQGATETQYF.

This chain connects TRBV4-2 to TRBJ1-2; possible D gene TRBD1, 5 bases. V lost 1 base, J lost 4 bases, and 10 bases lay in between. From germline, CDR1 is LGHNA and CDR2 YNFKEQ. This CDR3 region has 14 residues. Here the CDR3 DNA reads TGTGCCAGCAGCCAAGGCAGGGATGCCTATGGCTACACCTTC. As protein: CASSQGRDAYGYTF.

The chain is built from TRBV7-6 and TRBJ2-1; the match to TRBD2 covers 11 bases. Germline CDR1 reads SGHVS; CDR2 reads FNYEAQ. The CDR3 is made up of 16 amino acids. The junction had 7 bases not matched to a gene; V was cut back by 2 bases and J by 7 bases. The CDR3 DNA is TGTGCCAGCAGCTTACTCGCGACTAGCGGGGCAAATGAGCAGTTCTTC. Its translation: CASSLLATSGANEQFF.

This chain links TRBV4-1 with TRBJ2-3, with TRBD2 matching over 10 bases. With V trimmed by 0 bases and J by 1 base, 4 bases remained unmatched. This CDR3 is 17 amino acids long. From germline, CDR1 is MGHRA and CDR2 YSYEKL. The CDR3 coding sequence is TGCGCCAGCAGCCAAGATTTAGGACTAGCGGGCACAGATACGCAGTATTTT. Residues: CASSQDLGLAGTDTQYF.

V is TRBV2 and J is TRBJ2-5; 8 positions agree with TRBD1. The junction had 7 bases not matched to a gene; V was cut back by 11 bases and J by 5 bases. This CDR3 spans 12 amino acids. Looked up from germline, CDR1 is SNHLY and CDR2 is FYNNEI. The CDR3 DNA reads as TGTGCCGGACAGGGAGCGGAGGAGACCCAGTACTTC. Its translation is CAGQGAEETQYF.